This TCR beta chain was found in a study of blood T cell repertoires in COVID-19. For the study at large: The United States, Italy and Spain were the sources of the acute and convalescent COVID-19 samples.

Per the authors' pipeline: Reference gene primer amplification in the assay estimated nucleated cell counts. Data came from immunoSEQ multiplex PCR; TCRdb stores just in-frame clones and leaves some out. V, J and clone size reflect that table, while D and trimming were determined from the DNA. In the table there are about 210,000 clones, 80% to 90% of which are singletons. V was clipped by 0 bases and J by 5 bases; unmatched bases: 4. The germline CDR1 and CDR2 sequences are KGHSH and LQKENI. The CDR3 runs 14 residues. Sequencing was performed on peripheral blood. The gene calls are TRBV18 and TRBJ2-7; 7 bases are shared with TRBD2. The sequence was collected from a middle-aged man who had recovered from COVID-19. DNA for the CDR3: TGTGCCAGCTCACCACCGGGCGCGGGGGACGAGCAGTACTTC. This encodes CASSPPGAGDEQYF.